At least ten counts were recorded for the clone carrying this T cell receptor (beta chain). Its antigen remains unidentified. The sample belongs to a study of metastatic and nonmetastatic thyroid tumors. Background on the study: The authors compared repertoires across blood and tumor or nodule tissue from malignant and benign thyroid patients.

J gave up 7 bases and V 4 bases, and 6 bases lay outside the gene matches. This CDR3 is built from 14 residues. CDR1 is SGHRS, CDR2 YFSETQ, per germline. General study points: Within blood and tumor, benign nodules reportedly had significantly lower TCR beta diversity than malignant thyroid tumors did.

No treatment had been given to any patient before thyroid surgery. In the original processing: A classifier for distant metastasis in papillary thyroid cancer was constructed using CDR3 differences observed across clinicopathological groups. TCRdb ran MiXCR on the PCR reads. TCRdb, not the original authors, processed these V and J calls. Here the sample spans about 21,000 clones, about 18% being singletons. Sequenced material: blood. This chain joins TRBV5-1 and TRBJ1-2, with TRBD1 matching over 11 bases. This sequence originates from a male donor with papillary thyroid cancer or a benign thyroid nodule (not recorded which). Some clones in this sample may be carry-over from other donors' samples. In DNA, the CDR3 is TGCGCCAGCAGCGTGGACAGGGGGCGAGGTGGCTACACCTTC. Its translation: CASSVDRGRGGYTF.